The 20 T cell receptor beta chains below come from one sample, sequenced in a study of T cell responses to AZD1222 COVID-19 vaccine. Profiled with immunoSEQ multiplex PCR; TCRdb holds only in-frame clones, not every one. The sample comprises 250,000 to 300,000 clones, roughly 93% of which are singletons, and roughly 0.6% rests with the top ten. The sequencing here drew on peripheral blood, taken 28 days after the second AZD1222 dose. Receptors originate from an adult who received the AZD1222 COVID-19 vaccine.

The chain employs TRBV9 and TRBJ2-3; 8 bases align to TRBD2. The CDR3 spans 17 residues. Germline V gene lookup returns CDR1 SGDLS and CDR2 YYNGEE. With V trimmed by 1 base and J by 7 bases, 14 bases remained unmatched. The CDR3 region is CASSVSGSVAGIHTQYF. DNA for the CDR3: TGTGCCAGCAGCGTATCGGGTTCGGTAGCGGGGATTCATACGCAGTATTTT.

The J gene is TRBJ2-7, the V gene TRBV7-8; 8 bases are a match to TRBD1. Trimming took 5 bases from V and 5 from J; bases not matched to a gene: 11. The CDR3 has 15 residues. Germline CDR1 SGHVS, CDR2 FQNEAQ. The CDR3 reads CASSPRTGIGNEQYF. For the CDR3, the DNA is TGTGCCAGCAGCCCCCGGACAGGGATTGGGAACGAGCAGTACTTC. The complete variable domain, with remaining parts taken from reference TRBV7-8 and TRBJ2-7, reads GAGVSQSPRYKVAKRGQDVALRCDPISGHVSLFWYQQALGQGPEFLTYFQNEAQLDKSGLPSDRFFAERPEGSVSTLKIQRTQQEDSAVYLCASSPRTGIGNEQYFGPGTRLTVT.

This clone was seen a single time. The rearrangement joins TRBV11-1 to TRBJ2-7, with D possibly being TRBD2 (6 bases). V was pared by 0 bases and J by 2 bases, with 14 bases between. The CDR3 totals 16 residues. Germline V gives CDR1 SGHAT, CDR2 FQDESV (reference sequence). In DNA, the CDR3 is TGTGCCAGCAGCTTAGCTGGGGGGAGATCCCCCTACGAGCAGTACTTC. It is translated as CASSLAGGRSPYEQYF. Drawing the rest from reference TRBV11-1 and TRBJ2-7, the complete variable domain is EAEVAQSPRYKITEKSQAVAFWCDPISGHATLYWYRQILGQGPELLVQFQDESVVDDSQLPKDRFSAERLKGVDSTLKIQPAELGDSAMYLCASSLAGGRSPYEQYFGPGTRLTVT.

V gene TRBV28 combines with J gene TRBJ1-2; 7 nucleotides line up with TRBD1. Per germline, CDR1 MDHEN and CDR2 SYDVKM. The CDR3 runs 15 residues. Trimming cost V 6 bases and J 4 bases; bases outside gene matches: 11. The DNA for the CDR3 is TGTGCCAGCAGAGGCCTGAAGGGACAGTCCTATGGCTACACCTTC. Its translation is CASRGLKGQSYGYTF.

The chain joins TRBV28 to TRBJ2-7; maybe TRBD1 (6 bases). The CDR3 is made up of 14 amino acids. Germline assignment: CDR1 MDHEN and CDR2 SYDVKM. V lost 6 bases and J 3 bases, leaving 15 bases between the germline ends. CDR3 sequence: CASRGATLVYEQYF. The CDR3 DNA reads TGTGCCAGCAGGGGGGCGACTCTTGTCTACGAGCAGTACTTC.

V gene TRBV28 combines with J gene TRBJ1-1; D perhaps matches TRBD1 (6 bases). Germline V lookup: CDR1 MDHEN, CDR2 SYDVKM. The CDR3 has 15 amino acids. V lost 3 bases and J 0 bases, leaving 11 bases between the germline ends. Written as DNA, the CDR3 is TGTGCCAGCAGTTTTGGGGGGGCGCTGAACACTGAAGCTTTCTTT. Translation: CASSFGGALNTEAFF.

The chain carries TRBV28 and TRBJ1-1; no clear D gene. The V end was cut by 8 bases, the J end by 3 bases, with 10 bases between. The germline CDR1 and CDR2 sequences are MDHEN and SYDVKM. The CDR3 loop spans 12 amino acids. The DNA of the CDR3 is TGTGCCAGCCGAGGCCAGTACACTGAAGCTTTCTTT. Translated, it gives CASRGQYTEAFF.

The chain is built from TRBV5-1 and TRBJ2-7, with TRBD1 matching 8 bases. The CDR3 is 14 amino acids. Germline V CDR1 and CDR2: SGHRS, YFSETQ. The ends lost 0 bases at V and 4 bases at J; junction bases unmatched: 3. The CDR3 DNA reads TGCGCCAGCAGCTTGGCCAGGGGGCGATACGAGCAGTACTTC. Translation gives CASSLARGRYEQYF.

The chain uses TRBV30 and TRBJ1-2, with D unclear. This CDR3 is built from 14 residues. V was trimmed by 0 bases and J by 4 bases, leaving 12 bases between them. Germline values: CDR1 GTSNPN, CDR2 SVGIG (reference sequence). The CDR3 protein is CAWSVGQAGYGYTF. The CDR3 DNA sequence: TGTGCCTGGAGTGTAGGCCAGGCAGGCTATGGCTACACCTTC.

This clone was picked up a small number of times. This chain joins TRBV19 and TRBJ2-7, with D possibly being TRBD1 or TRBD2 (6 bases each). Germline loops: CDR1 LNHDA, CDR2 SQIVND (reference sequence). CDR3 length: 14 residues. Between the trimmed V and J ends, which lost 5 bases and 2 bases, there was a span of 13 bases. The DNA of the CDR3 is TGTGCCAGTAGTGGGCTGGGGGGCACCTACGAGCAGTACTTC. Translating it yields CASSGLGGTYEQYF.

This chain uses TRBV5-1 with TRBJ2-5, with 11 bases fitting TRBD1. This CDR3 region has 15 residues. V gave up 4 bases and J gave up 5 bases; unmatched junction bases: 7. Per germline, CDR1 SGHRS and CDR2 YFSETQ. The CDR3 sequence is CASSQGTGGLETQYF. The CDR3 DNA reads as TGCGCCAGCAGCCAAGGGACAGGGGGACTCGAGACCCAGTACTTC.

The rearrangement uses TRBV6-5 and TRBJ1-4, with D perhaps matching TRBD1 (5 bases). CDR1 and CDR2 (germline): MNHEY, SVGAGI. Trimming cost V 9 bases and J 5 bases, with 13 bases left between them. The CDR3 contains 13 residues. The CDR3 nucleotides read TGTGCCAGTCGACGGGACGTAAATGAAAAACTGTTTTTT. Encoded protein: CASRRDVNEKLFF.

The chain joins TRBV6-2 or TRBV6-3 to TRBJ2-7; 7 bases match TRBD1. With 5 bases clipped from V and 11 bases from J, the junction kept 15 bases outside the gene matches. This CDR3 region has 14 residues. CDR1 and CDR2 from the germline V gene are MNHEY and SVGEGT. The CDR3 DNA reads TGTGCCAGCAGTACCGGGACAGACGGTCTGGTAGAGTACTTC. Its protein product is CASSTGTDGLVEYF.

The chain's CDR3 is CSVQNRVANTEAFF. DNA for the CDR3: TGCAGCGTTCAAAACAGGGTGGCGAACACTGAAGCTTTCTTT. The V call is TRBV29-1, the J call TRBJ1-1; TRBD1 is a possible D gene (6 bases). With 5 bases removed from V and 1 base from J, the gap between germline ends came to 14 bases. Germline CDR1 SQVTM, CDR2 ANQGSEA. CDR3 length: 14 amino acids.

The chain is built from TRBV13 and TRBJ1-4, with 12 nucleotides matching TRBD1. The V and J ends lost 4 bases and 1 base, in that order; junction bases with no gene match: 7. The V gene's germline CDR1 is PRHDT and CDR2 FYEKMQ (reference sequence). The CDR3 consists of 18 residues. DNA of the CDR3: TGTGCCAGCAGCTCGGGGGACAGGGGGCGAGGAACTAATGAAAAACTGTTTTTT. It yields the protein CASSSGDRGRGTNEKLFF.

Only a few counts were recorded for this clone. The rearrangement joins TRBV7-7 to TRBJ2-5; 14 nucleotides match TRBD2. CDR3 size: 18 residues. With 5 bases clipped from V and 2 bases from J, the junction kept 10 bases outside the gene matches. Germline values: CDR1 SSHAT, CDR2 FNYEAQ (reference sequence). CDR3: CASSPRGRLAGGQETQYF. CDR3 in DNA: TGTGCCAGCAGCCCGCGGGGACGACTAGCGGGAGGGCAAGAGACCCAGTACTTC.

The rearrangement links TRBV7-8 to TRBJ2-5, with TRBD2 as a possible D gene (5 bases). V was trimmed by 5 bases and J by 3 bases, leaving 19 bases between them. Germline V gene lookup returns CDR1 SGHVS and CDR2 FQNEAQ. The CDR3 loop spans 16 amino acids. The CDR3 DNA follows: TGTGCCAGCAGCCACAAGGACTGGTACTCTGAAGAGACCCAGTACTTC. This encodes CASSHKDWYSEETQYF.

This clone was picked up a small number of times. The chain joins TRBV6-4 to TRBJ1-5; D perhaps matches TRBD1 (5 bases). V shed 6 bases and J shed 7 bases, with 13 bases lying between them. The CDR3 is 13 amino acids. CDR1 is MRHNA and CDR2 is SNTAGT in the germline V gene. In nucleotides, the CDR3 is TGTGCCAGCAGCCTAGACCGGGGGCAGCCCCAGCATTTT. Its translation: CASSLDRGQPQHF.

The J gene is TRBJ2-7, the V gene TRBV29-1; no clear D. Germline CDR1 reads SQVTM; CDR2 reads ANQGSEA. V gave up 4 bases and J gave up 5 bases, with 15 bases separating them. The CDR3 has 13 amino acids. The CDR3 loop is CSVGGRTLNEQYF. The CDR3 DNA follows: TGCAGCGTTGGTGGCAGAACGTTAAACGAGCAGTACTTC.

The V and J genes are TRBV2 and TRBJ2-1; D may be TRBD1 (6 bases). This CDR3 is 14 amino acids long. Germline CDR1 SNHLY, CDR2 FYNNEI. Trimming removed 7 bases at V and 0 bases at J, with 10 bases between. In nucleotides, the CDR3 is TGTGCCAGCACCGGGACATACTCCTACAATGAGCAGTTCTTC. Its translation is CASTGTYSYNEQFF.